This TCR beta chain was retrieved from a study of cytomegalovirus exposure and HLA in healthy donors. Study outcomes and limitations: Later work showed greater clonal expansion in HLA-associated TCR beta chains than in equally common others. Within an earlier analysis, most TCR beta V segments proved productive either about 90% or about 30% of the time. Judged likely to be a sequencing artifact was a cluster of highly shared sequence variants.

Each of the donors was a healthy bone marrow donor. A multiplex PCR was run with 60 Vbeta primers and 13 Jbeta primers. Clones were read by immunoSEQ multiplex PCR, and TCRdb kept only the in-frame ones, dropping some. The top ten hold 2% to 2.5% of the sample, which has roughly 250,000 clones, roughly two thirds seen once. This clone occurred once. The antigen is not known. Deletions cut 2 bases from V and 0 bases from J, with 4 bases between. The CDR3 runs to 13 residues. Per the germline V gene, CDR1 is PRHDT and CDR2 is FYEKMQ (reference sequence). The receptor's source is a female donor in good health and CMV-seronegative. The sample was PBMCs. The chain couples TRBV13 to TRBJ2-5; D is uncertain. The CDR3: CASSLSDQETQYF. CDR3 coding DNA: TGTGCCAGCAGCTTATCAGACCAAGAGACCCAGTACTTC.